This entry concerns a single T cell receptor beta chain. Its specificity is unknown. The CDR3 length is 13 residues. The ends were cut back, 1 base at V and 1 base at J, with 4 bases in the middle. Looked up from germline, CDR1 is ENHRY and CDR2 is SYGVKD. The data originate from a study of T cell responses to AZD1222 COVID-19 vaccine. Overall study results and limits: No day 14 peak samples; only post-peak repertoires were characterized. Nearly half of unique spike-specific TCRs reportedly avoided B.1.351 and B.1.1.7 mutated regions.

Profiled with immunoSEQ multiplex PCR; TCRdb holds only in-frame clones, not every one. In the table there are approximately 100,000 clones, roughly nine tenths of which are singletons. The chain is built from TRBV10-3 and TRBJ1-1; no reliable D call. This TCR derives from an adult in good health. The material was peripheral blood, obtained on day 0 of AZD1222 vaccination. In DNA, the CDR3 is TGTGCCATCAGTGAGTGGCAGAACACTGAAGCTTTCTTT. It is translated as CAISEWQNTEAFF.